Shown below are 29 T cell receptor beta chains from a single sample sequenced in a study of T cell changes during pregnancy in multiple sclerosis. Profiled with immunoSEQ multiplex PCR; TCRdb holds only in-frame clones, not every one. The table includes over 60,000 clones, roughly 91% detected once. The specimen comprised peripheral blood, sampled in the third trimester of pregnancy. These receptors came from a female donor in good health, enrolled as a control in a pregnancy study.

V and J are TRBV5-1 and TRBJ2-1; 9 bases are a match to TRBD2. CDR1 and CDR2 (germline): SGHRS, YFSETQ. CDR3 size: 15 residues. The V and J ends lost 3 bases and 4 bases, in that order; junction bases with no gene match: 5. The CDR3 DNA reads as TGCGCCAGCAGCTCCGCAGCGGGAGGTTACAATGAGCAGTTCTTC. It encodes CASSSAAGGYNEQFF. Full variable domain (rest looked up from reference TRBV5-1 and TRBJ2-1): KAGVTQTPRYLIKTRGQQVTLSCSPISGHRSVSWYQQTPGQGLQFLFEYFSETQRNKGNFPGRFSGRQFSNSRSEMNVSTLELGDSALYLCASSSAAGGYNEQFFGPGTRLTVL.

The rearrangement joins TRBV9 to TRBJ2-5, with D tentatively TRBD2 (5 bases). The length of the CDR3 is 14 residues. V lost 4 bases and J 1 base, leaving 11 bases between the germline ends. Germline V CDR1 and CDR2: SGDLS, YYNGEE. CDR3 region: CASSSRAPQETQYF. DNA of the CDR3: TGTGCCAGCAGCTCGAGGGCTCCCCAAGAGACCCAGTACTTC.

This rearrangement joins TRBV5-1 to TRBJ1-1, with 9 bases identical to TRBD1. This CDR3 region has 13 residues. From germline, CDR1 is SGHRS and CDR2 YFSETQ. Trimming cost V 5 bases and J 8 bases; bases outside gene matches: 7. Here the CDR3 DNA reads TGCGCCAGCAGGCCCGGGACAGGGACCGAAGCTTTCTTT. Its protein is CASRPGTGTEAFF.

The CDR3 coding sequence is TGTGCCAGCAGCACCTACCCAGGGTTTGGGAACTATGGCTACACCTTC. It specifies CASSTYPGFGNYGYTF. The chain combines TRBV5-6 with TRBJ1-2, with D tentatively TRBD1 (5 bases). There are 16 residues in the CDR3. Germline CDR1 SGHDT, CDR2 YYEEEE. The germline V and J ends were trimmed by 4 bases and 2 bases, with 18 bases remaining between them.

V and J are TRBV28 and TRBJ2-1; 7 bases map to TRBD1. Per the germline V gene, CDR1 is MDHEN and CDR2 is SYDVKM. Losses at the gene ends were 6 bases for V and 3 bases for J; bases not matched to a gene: 5. The CDR3 covers 14 residues. CDR3 sequence reads: CASRGGGVYNEQFF. The CDR3 nucleotides are TGTGCCAGCAGAGGGGGCGGCGTCTACAATGAGCAGTTCTTC.

This chain links TRBV9 with TRBJ1-3; 7 bases are a match to TRBD1. V was clipped by 0 bases and J by 4 bases; unmatched bases: 7. This CDR3 has 16 amino acids. Per the germline V gene, CDR1 is SGDLS and CDR2 is YYNGEE. CDR3 sequence: CASSVVSRGPGNTIYF. DNA of the CDR3: TGTGCCAGCAGCGTAGTTTCAAGGGGGCCAGGAAACACCATATATTTT.

This clone has more than one count but fewer than ten. The rearrangement uses TRBV5-4 and TRBJ1-1, with 9 bases fitting TRBD1. With 0 bases clipped from V and 5 bases from J, the junction kept 5 bases outside the gene matches. This CDR3 contains 15 residues. Germline V gene data show CDR1 as SGHNT and CDR2 as YYREEE (reference sequence). For the CDR3, the DNA is TGTGCCAGCAGCTTGGGGACAGGGGTATTGACTGAAGCTTTCTTT. Translated, it gives CASSLGTGVLTEAFF.

V is TRBV2 and J is TRBJ1-2, with D maybe TRBD1 (6 bases). In germline, CDR1 is SNHLY, CDR2 FYNNEI. The CDR3 is made up of 12 amino acids. The germline V and J ends were trimmed by 4 bases and 5 bases, with 8 bases remaining between them. CDR3 nucleotide sequence: TGTGCCAGCAGTGGTGGACAGTATGGCTACACCTTC. This codes for CASSGGQYGYTF.

The gene calls are TRBV7-9 and TRBJ1-5; weak D call: TRBD1 (5 bases). CDR1 and CDR2 (germline): SEHNR, FQNEAQ (reference sequence). Trimming took off 2 bases at V and 5 bases at J, with 22 bases between the two ends. The length of the CDR3 is 18 residues. The CDR3 DNA reads as TGTGCCAGCAGCTTATACTACGGTGGTACAGGCACCTATCAGCCCCAGCATTTT. Its translation is CASSLYYGGTGTYQPQHF.

This clone appeared a single time. V is TRBV7-9 and J is TRBJ1-1, with 7 bases that match TRBD1. CDR1 is SEHNR and CDR2 is FQNEAQ in the germline V gene (reference sequence). J was trimmed by 3 bases and V by 6 bases; bases with no gene match: 4. The CDR3 runs 13 residues. The CDR3 here is CASREGGYTEAFF. CDR3 sequence (DNA): TGTGCCAGCAGAGAAGGGGGCTACACTGAAGCTTTCTTT.

This sequence joins TRBV15 and TRBJ1-2; D gene uncertain. The CDR3 covers 15 residues. Trimming shortened V by 2 bases and J by 2 bases, and 12 bases separated the two germline ends. CDR1 and CDR2 (germline): LNHNV, YYDKDF (reference sequence). CDR3 nucleotides: TGTGCCACCAGCAGAATTCTAGGGAGCAACTATGGCTACACCTTC. Protein product: CATSRILGSNYGYTF.

The chain combines TRBV28 with TRBJ2-2; D is perhaps TRBD1 (8 bases). The CDR3 is 15 amino acids. Germline V gene data show CDR1 as MDHEN and CDR2 as SYDVKM. V lost 6 bases and J lost 5, with 16 bases in between. In DNA form, the CDR3 reads TGTGCCAGCAGGGACAGGGAGGGGAGAACCGGGGAGCTGTTTTTT. Translated, it gives CASRDREGRTGELFF.

This chain uses TRBV15 with TRBJ1-2; D might be TRBD1 (6 bases). Trimming cost V 2 bases and J 4 bases, with 14 bases left between them. CDR3 length equals 15 residues. The germline gives CDR1 LNHNV, CDR2 YYDKDF (reference sequence). The CDR3 reads CATSRTSGAAYGYTF. The CDR3 DNA is TGTGCCACCAGCAGAACATCAGGGGCGGCCTATGGCTACACCTTC. The full variable domain, in which reference TRBV15 and TRBJ1-2 provide the parts outside the CDR3, is DAMVIQNPRYQVTQFGKPVTLSCSQTLNHNVMYWYQQKSSQAPKLLFHYYDKDFNNEADTPDNFQSRRPNTSFCFLDIRSPGLGDTAMYLCATSRTSGAAYGYTFGSGTRLTVV.

The J gene is TRBJ2-5, the V gene TRBV19; no clear D gene. Germline lookup yields CDR1 LNHDA and CDR2 SQIVND (reference sequence). The CDR3 loop spans 14 amino acids. V was pared by 0 bases and J by 4 bases, with 9 bases between. CDR3 residues: CASSIDTGGETQYF. The CDR3, as DNA: TGTGCCAGTAGTATAGACACGGGTGGAGAGACCCAGTACTTC.

The genes are TRBV5-1 and TRBJ2-3; weak D call: TRBD1 (6 bases). This CDR3 is 14 amino acids long. The V gene's germline CDR1 is SGHRS and CDR2 YFSETQ. Trimming cost V 0 bases and J 3 bases, with 8 bases left between them. CDR3 nucleotide sequence: TGCGCCAGCAGCTTGGCCCAGGGGACAGATACGCAGTATTTT. Its protein product is CASSLAQGTDTQYF.

The V and J genes are TRBV9 and TRBJ1-1, with unresolved D. CDR1 and CDR2 from the germline V gene are SGDLS and YYNGEE. V lost 1 base, J lost 3 bases, and 7 bases lay in between. The CDR3 is made up of 13 amino acids. CDR3 coding DNA: TGTGCCAGCAGCGTAATGAGGGACACTGAAGCTTTCTTT. Protein product: CASSVMRDTEAFF.

The chain joins TRBV6-5 to TRBJ2-1, with 9 nucleotides matching TRBD1. Germline-derived CDR1 and CDR2 are MNHEY and SVGAGI. This CDR3 is 16 amino acids long. V was pared by 4 bases and J by 6 bases, with 10 bases of the junction left unmatched. CDR3 in amino acids: CASSFLTGQGINEQFF. DNA of the CDR3: TGTGCCAGCAGTTTCCTTACGGGACAGGGTATCAATGAGCAGTTCTTC.

The J gene is TRBJ1-2, the V gene TRBV9; D perhaps matches TRBD1 (6 bases). From germline, CDR1 is SGDLS and CDR2 YYNGEE. Trimming removed 0 bases from V and 3 bases from J, with 9 bases in between. The CDR3 has 14 residues. The chain's CDR3 is CASSVGGGDYGYTF. The CDR3 bases are TGTGCCAGCAGCGTAGGAGGGGGAGACTATGGCTACACCTTC.

The V call is TRBV6-5, the J call TRBJ1-6; TRBD1 matches 8 bases. Germline-derived CDR1 and CDR2 are MNHEY and SVGAGI. With V trimmed by 0 bases and J by 4 bases, 2 bases remained unmatched. This CDR3 region has 16 residues. CDR3 bases: TGTGCCAGCAGTTACTCCGGACAGGGATATAATTCACCCCTCCACTTT. Residues: CASSYSGQGYNSPLHF.

This clone was counted a single time. The chain links TRBV4-1 to TRBJ1-1, with D tentatively TRBD1 (5 bases). Germline assignment: CDR1 MGHRA and CDR2 YSYEKL. The CDR3 has 15 residues. With 1 base removed from V and 1 base from J, the gap between germline ends came to 10 bases. The CDR3 loop is CASSQVGQGNTEAFF. DNA of the CDR3: TGCGCCAGCAGCCAAGTAGGTCAGGGGAACACTGAAGCTTTCTTT.

The chain joins TRBV7-6 to TRBJ1-2; maybe TRBD1 (6 bases). The V and J ends lost 4 bases and 4 bases respectively, with 19 bases between them. The germline CDR1 and CDR2 sequences are SGHVS and FNYEAQ. This CDR3 contains 16 residues. This CDR3 reads CASSSRRGGMSYGYTF. In DNA form, the CDR3 reads TGTGCCAGCAGCTCCCGTAGGGGGGGGATGAGCTATGGCTACACCTTC.

V is TRBV13 and J is TRBJ1-1, with D perhaps TRBD1 (6 bases). Germline V CDR1 and CDR2: PRHDT, FYEKMQ (reference sequence). CDR3 length equals 15 residues. The V end was cut by 3 bases, the J end by 4 bases, with 15 bases between. This CDR3 is CASSFRGSQGTEAFF. The CDR3 DNA is TGTGCCAGCAGCTTTAGGGGGTCGCAGGGCACTGAAGCTTTCTTT.

V gene TRBV18 combines with J gene TRBJ1-5; perhaps TRBD1 as D (5 bases). The CDR3 spans 14 residues. V was shortened by 3 bases and J by 2 bases, with 8 bases between the two germline ends. Looked up from germline, CDR1 is KGHSH and CDR2 is LQKENI. CDR3 residues: CASSPSRGNQPQHF. The CDR3 DNA reads as TGTGCCAGCTCACCGAGCAGGGGCAATCAGCCCCAGCATTTT.

The rearrangement uses TRBV28 and TRBJ1-4; TRBD1 aligns across 9 bases. The CDR3 covers 14 residues. Per germline, CDR1 MDHEN and CDR2 SYDVKM. The V and J ends lost 4 bases and 10 bases, in that order; junction bases with no gene match: 7. CDR3 in DNA: TGTGCCAGCAGTTCCGGACAGGGGCCGGGAAAACTGTTTTTT. As protein: CASSSGQGPGKLFF.

The genes are TRBV5-1 and TRBJ2-3; 9 bases map to TRBD2. The V and J ends lost 0 bases and 4 bases, in that order; junction bases with no gene match: 3. Germline-derived CDR1 and CDR2 are SGHRS and YFSETQ. This CDR3 contains 15 residues. The CDR3 protein is CASSLEASGADTQYF. The CDR3 coding sequence is TGCGCCAGCAGCTTGGAGGCTAGCGGGGCAGATACGCAGTATTTT.

J is TRBJ1-1 and V is TRBV5-1; TRBD1 agrees at 9 bases. The CDR3 spans 15 residues. CDR1 and CDR2 (germline): SGHRS, YFSETQ. The V gene end was trimmed by 4 bases and the J gene end by 5 bases; junction bases not matched to a gene: 9. The CDR3 reads CASSQETGGWTEAFF. DNA for the CDR3: TGCGCCAGCAGCCAGGAGACAGGGGGATGGACTGAAGCTTTCTTT.

The J gene is TRBJ1-1, the V gene TRBV5-6; 7 bases are a match to TRBD1. V shed 5 bases and J 4 bases; nucleotides not matched to a gene: 5. CDR3 length: 13 residues. CDR1 SGHDT and CDR2 YYEEEE come from the germline V gene. This CDR3 reads CASRNTGVTEAFF. CDR3 DNA: TGTGCCAGCAGGAATACAGGGGTCACTGAAGCTTTCTTT.

The V call is TRBV10-1, the J call TRBJ1-3, with TRBD1 identical over 7 bases. Unmatched junction bases numbered 3, after V lost 7 bases and J lost 0 bases. Germline CDR1 WNHNN, CDR2 SYGVQD (reference sequence). The CDR3 length is 14 residues. CDR3 bases: TGCGCCAGCATTGGACAGGACTCTGGAAACACCATATATTTT. It yields the protein CASIGQDSGNTIYF.

The rearrangement uses TRBV10-3 and TRBJ2-1; 8 nucleotides line up with TRBD2. This CDR3 comprises 16 residues. Germline values: CDR1 ENHRY, CDR2 SYGVKD. V lost 2 bases, J lost 5 bases, and 8 bases stayed unmatched. This CDR3 reads CAISEGFAGGDNEQFF. The CDR3 DNA follows: TGTGCCATCAGTGAGGGGTTTGCGGGGGGAGACAATGAGCAGTTCTTC.